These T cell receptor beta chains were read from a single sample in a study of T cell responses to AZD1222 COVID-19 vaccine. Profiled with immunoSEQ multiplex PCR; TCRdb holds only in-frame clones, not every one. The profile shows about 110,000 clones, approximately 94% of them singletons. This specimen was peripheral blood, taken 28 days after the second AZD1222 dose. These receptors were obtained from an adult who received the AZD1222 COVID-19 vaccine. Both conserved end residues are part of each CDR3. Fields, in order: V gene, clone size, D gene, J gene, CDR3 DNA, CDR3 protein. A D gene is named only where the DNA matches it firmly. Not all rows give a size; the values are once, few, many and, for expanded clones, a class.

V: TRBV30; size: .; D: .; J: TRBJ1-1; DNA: TGTGCCTGGAGTGTCCGGCGGAACACTGAAGCTTTCTTT; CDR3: CAWSVRRNTEAFF
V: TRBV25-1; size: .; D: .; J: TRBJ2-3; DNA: TGTGCCAGCAGTCCCCAAGGGTCCGTCCGGGCGGATACGCAGTATTTT; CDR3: CASSPQGSVRADTQYF
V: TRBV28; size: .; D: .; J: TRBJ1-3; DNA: TGTGCCAGCACCCGGGGCGGGTCACTAAGGCACACCATATATTTT; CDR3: CASTRGGSLRHTIYF
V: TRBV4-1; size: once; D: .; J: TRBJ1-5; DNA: TGCGCCAGCAGCCAAGTTGAGGGGGGCAATCAGCCCCAGCATTTT; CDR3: CASSQVEGGNQPQHF
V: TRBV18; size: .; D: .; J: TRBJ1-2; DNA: TGTGCCAGCTCACCCGAACAGAGACCTAACTATGGCTACACCTTC; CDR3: CASSPEQRPNYGYTF
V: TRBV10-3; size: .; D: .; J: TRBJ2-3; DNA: TGTGCCATCAGTGAGTCGCTGAGCACAGATACGCAGTATTTT; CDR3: CAISESLSTDTQYF
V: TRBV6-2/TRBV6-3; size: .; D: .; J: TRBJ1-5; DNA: TGTGCCAGCAGCAACCTCGGTCGCGTGCCCCAGCATTTT; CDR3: CASSNLGRVPQHF
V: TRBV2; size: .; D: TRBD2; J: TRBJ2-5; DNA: TGTGCCAGCAGTGTAGCGGGAGTCTGGCAAGAGACCCAGTACTTC; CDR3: CASSVAGVWQETQYF
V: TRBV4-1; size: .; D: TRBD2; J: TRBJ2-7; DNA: TGCGCCAGCAGCCAGCTAGCGGGAGGTAGCTACGAGCAGTACTTC; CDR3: CASSQLAGGSYEQYF
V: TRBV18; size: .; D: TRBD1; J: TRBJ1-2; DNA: TGTGCCAGCTCACCTAGTCTGGGACAGGGGCGAGACTATGGCTACACCTTC; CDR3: CASSPSLGQGRDYGYTF
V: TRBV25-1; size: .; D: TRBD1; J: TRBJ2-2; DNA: TGTGCCAGCAGCCGAGCAGGGGGCGCCCCCGGGGAGCTGTTTTTT; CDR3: CASSRAGGAPGELFF
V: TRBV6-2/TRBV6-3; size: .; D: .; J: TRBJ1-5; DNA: TGTGCCAGCACCCCCTATTGGAATCAGCCCCAGCATTTT; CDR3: CASTPYWNQPQHF
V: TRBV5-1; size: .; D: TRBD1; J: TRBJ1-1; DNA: TGCGCCAGCAGCCTAAGACAGGGGACCACTGAAGCTTTCTTT; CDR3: CASSLRQGTTEAFF
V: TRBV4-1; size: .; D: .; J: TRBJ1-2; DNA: TGCGCCAGCAGCCTATTCACAGCCTCGGCTAACTATGGCTACACCTTC; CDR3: CASSLFTASANYGYTF
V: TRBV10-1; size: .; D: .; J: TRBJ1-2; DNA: TGCGCCAGCAGTGAGTCGGGGCTTCATGGCTACACCTTC; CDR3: CASSESGLHGYTF
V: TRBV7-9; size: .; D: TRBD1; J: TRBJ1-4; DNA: TGTGCCAGCAGCGGCGGGACAGAGAGTAATGAAAAACTGTTTTTT; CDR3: CASSGGTESNEKLFF
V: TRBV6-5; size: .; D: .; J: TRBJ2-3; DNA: TGTGCCAGCAGTAGAAAGCGGGCCCGCACAGATACGCAGTATTTT; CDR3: CASSRKRARTDTQYF